The 22 T cell receptor beta chains reported below all come from one sample, sequenced in a study of identical twins. Each CDR3 protein gets one entry after TCRdb re-called the 5' RACE reads with MiXCR. The table includes approximately 300,000 distinct CDR3 sequences, roughly 10% detected once. These data also formed part of another study, on yellow fever vaccine responses in identical twins.

Sequencing was performed on CD8+ T cells sorted from blood. The receptor set was obtained from a woman between 18 and 29 years old in good health.

This clonotype has more than one count but fewer than ten. This sequence joins TRBV7-3 and TRBJ2-3; 7 positions agree with TRBD2. There are 16 residues in the CDR3. V dropped 1 base and J dropped 0; count of bases not matched to a gene: 4. Germline V gives CDR1 SGHTA, CDR2 FQGTGA. CDR3 protein: CASSLKASGSTDTQYF. The DNA for the CDR3 is TGTGCCAGCAGCTTAAAGGCTAGCGGCAGCACAGATACGCAGTATTTT.

This clonotype came up many times. The rearrangement uses TRBV29-1 and TRBJ1-2; D may be TRBD1 (5 bases). The CDR3 runs to 12 residues. With 3 bases removed from V and 8 bases from J, the gap between germline ends came to 13 bases. Germline loops: CDR1 SQVTM, CDR2 ANQGSEA. CDR3 in amino acids: CSVESQGGGYTF. The CDR3 DNA is TGCAGCGTTGAGTCTCAGGGTGGAGGCTACACCTTC.

This clonotype was seen at least ten times. The V call is TRBV7-2, the J call TRBJ2-1; the D call may be TRBD1 or TRBD2 (5 bases each). The V and J ends lost 0 bases and 6 bases respectively, with 9 bases between them. From germline, CDR1 is SGHTA and CDR2 FQGNSA. CDR3 size: 14 residues. The CDR3, as DNA: TGTGCCAGCAGCTTAGCGGGGGTCTCCAATGAGCAGTTCTTC. It encodes CASSLAGVSNEQFF.

The table lists this clonotype with many counts. This chain uses TRBV6-1 with TRBJ2-1; 7 nucleotides match TRBD2. From germline, CDR1 is MNHNS and CDR2 SASEGT. After removal of 6 bases from V and 2 bases from J, the junction contained 10 bases not matched to a gene. The CDR3 sequence is 16 residues long. The CDR3 sequence is CASSPLLAVTYNEQFF. The CDR3, as DNA: TGTGCCAGCAGCCCCCTCCTAGCGGTTACCTACAATGAGCAGTTCTTC.

V usage is TRBV12-3 or TRBV12-4 and J usage is TRBJ1-1; no firm D call. This CDR3 is built from 14 residues. Trimming took 5 bases from V and 1 from J, leaving 11 bases between them. The CDR3 region has the DNA TGTGCCAGCAGTCTAGGCCAGCGGAACACTGAAGCTTTCTTT. Translation: CASSLGQRNTEAFF.

The chain couples TRBV25-1 to TRBJ2-2; unclear D gene. Deletions cut 7 bases from V and 1 base from J, with 10 bases between. Germline V gene sequence: CDR1 MGHDK, CDR2 SYGVNS. This CDR3 has 14 residues. The CDR3 spells CASTWSLNTGELFF. The CDR3 DNA sequence: TGTGCCAGCACATGGTCGCTGAACACCGGGGAGCTGTTTTTT. The whole variable domain, filled in from reference TRBV25-1 and TRBJ2-2, reads EADIYQTPRYLVIGTGKKITLECSQTMGHDKMYWYQQDPGMELHLIHYSYGVNSTEKGDLSSESTVSRIRTEHFPLTLESARPSHTSQYLCASTWSLNTGELFFGEGSRLTVL.

The chain employs TRBV3-1 and TRBJ2-2; 7 positions match TRBD1. The V and J ends lost 10 bases and 2 bases, in that order; junction bases with no gene match: 16. CDR3 length equals 17 residues. CDR1 is LGHDT, CDR2 YNNKEL, per germline (reference sequence). CDR3 sequence reads: CATSKNLDRTNTGELFF. The DNA for the CDR3 is TGTGCCACCTCCAAAAATTTGGACAGGACAAACACCGGGGAGCTGTTTTTT.

The rearrangement joins TRBV3-1 to TRBJ2-1, with unresolved D. Trimming stripped 2 bases from V and 1 base from J, with 9 bases between. From germline, CDR1 is LGHDT and CDR2 YNNKEL (reference sequence). This CDR3 comprises 15 residues. This chain's CDR3 is CASSQQPQSYNEQFF. DNA of the CDR3: TGTGCCAGCAGCCAACAGCCGCAATCCTACAATGAGCAGTTCTTC.

This clonotype was seen a few times. V gene TRBV28 combines with J gene TRBJ1-4; TRBD1 matches at 9 bases. Germline CDR1 MDHEN, CDR2 SYDVKM. The CDR3 contains 16 residues. V shed 5 bases, J shed 2 bases, and the junction held 6 bases outside the gene matches. CDR3 sequence: CASSDGTGITNEKLFF. Written as DNA, the CDR3 is TGTGCCAGCAGTGACGGGACAGGGATTACTAATGAAAAACTGTTTTTT.

This chain links TRBV20-1 with TRBJ2-1, with 9 positions matching TRBD2. CDR1 and CDR2 (germline): DFQATT, SNEGSKA (reference sequence). The CDR3 is 19 residues long. The V segment lost 0 bases and the J segment 1 base; nucleotides outside the gene matches: 13. The CDR3 spells CSAREGAGGLRTSYNEQFF. CDR3 bases: TGCAGTGCTAGAGAGGGAGCGGGAGGTCTTCGGACTTCCTACAATGAGCAGTTCTTC.

This clonotype has ten or more counts. This sequence joins TRBV7-2 and TRBJ2-2; D is unclear. The CDR3 has 15 residues. V dropped 5 bases and J dropped 0 bases, with 10 bases sitting between them. Germline CDR1 SGHTA, CDR2 FQGNSA. CDR3 nucleotide sequence: TGTGCCAGCAGCCCCCGCCCCTCGAACACCGGGGAGCTGTTTTTT. It specifies CASSPRPSNTGELFF.

The chain couples TRBV6-5 to TRBJ1-1; D is ambiguous. Germline loops: CDR1 MNHEY, CDR2 SVGAGI. V was trimmed by 7 bases and J by 0 bases, leaving 12 bases between them. The CDR3 contains 14 residues. The CDR3, as DNA: TGTGCCAGCACCCCACCGGGCATGAACACTGAAGCTTTCTTT. Translating it yields CASTPPGMNTEAFF.

This clonotype was recorded a few times. The genes are TRBV28 and TRBJ2-3; no clear D. Germline lookup yields CDR1 MDHEN and CDR2 SYDVKM. V was trimmed by 2 bases and J by 3 bases, leaving 18 bases between them. The CDR3 consists of 17 residues. The CDR3 DNA is TGTGCCAGCAGTTTAACGGTTTCCAGTGGAGATACAGATACGCAGTATTTT. Its translation: CASSLTVSSGDTDTQYF.

This clonotype was seen a few times. V usage is TRBV27 and J usage is TRBJ2-1, with TRBD2 as a possible D gene (5 bases). CDR3 size: 13 residues. Germline V lookup: CDR1 MNHEY, CDR2 SMNVEV (reference sequence). Trimming removed 6 bases at V and 6 bases at J, with 12 bases between. CDR3 sequence reads: CASSPTRVNEQFF. Here the CDR3 DNA reads TGTGCCAGCAGCCCTACTAGGGTCAATGAGCAGTTCTTC.

This clonotype was counted once. The chain employs TRBV19 and TRBJ2-4, with a weak D call TRBD1 (6 bases). The CDR3 loop spans 15 amino acids. Germline CDR1 and CDR2: LNHDA and SQIVND (reference sequence). V lost 2 bases and J 6 bases, leaving 14 bases between the germline ends. DNA for the CDR3: TGTGCCAGTAGTATATCTTCAGGGGTAGGAAACATTCAGTACTTC. Translation gives CASSISSGVGNIQYF.

Remarks on this clonotype: Germline is not matched at one junction end, which may reflect a read error. V is TRBV29-1 and J is TRBJ2-1; 7 positions agree with TRBD1. This CDR3 is 15 amino acids long. Germline-derived CDR1 and CDR2 are SQVTM and ANQGSEA. CDR3 in DNA: TGCAGCGTTGGGGCCCGGGACAGCTCCAACAATGAGCAGTTCTTC. This sequence encodes CSVGARDSSNNEQFF.

This chain connects TRBV5-1 to TRBJ2-2, with D perhaps matching TRBD2 (6 bases). The length of the CDR3 is 18 residues. The ends were cut back, 4 bases at V and 6 bases at J, with 25 bases in the middle. CDR1 and CDR2 (germline): SGHRS, YFSETQ. CDR3 nucleotide sequence: TGCGCCAGCAGCGCGGCGCTCGCGGGATCCGTCCCCCCCGGGGAGCTGTTTTTT. Encoded protein: CASSAALAGSVPPGELFF.

This clonotype was observed a handful of times. The chain recombines TRBV25-1 with TRBJ1-2, with 7 nucleotides matching TRBD1. Looked up from germline, CDR1 is MGHDK and CDR2 is SYGVNS. With V trimmed by 6 bases and J by 6 bases, 16 bases remained unmatched. This CDR3 contains 16 residues. CDR3 in amino acids: CASRPQGLEQGHGYTF. The CDR3 nucleotides read TGTGCCAGCAGGCCCCAGGGGCTGGAACAGGGGCATGGCTACACCTTC.

The V call is TRBV9, the J call TRBJ2-3; D perhaps matches TRBD2 (5 bases). Germline assignment: CDR1 SGDLS and CDR2 YYNGEE. The CDR3 covers 15 residues. Trimming pared 1 base from V and 2 bases from J, leaving 11 bases between. The CDR3 region is CASSVSGGFTDTQYF. The CDR3 nucleotides are TGTGCCAGCAGCGTATCGGGCGGGTTCACAGATACGCAGTATTTT.

This clonotype was found many times. The chain is built from TRBV29-1 and TRBJ2-1, with TRBD1 identical over 8 bases. J lost 5 bases, V lost 6 bases, and 6 bases had no gene match. This CDR3 contains 13 residues. The germline CDR1 and CDR2 sequences are SQVTM and ANQGSEA. This chain's CDR3 is CSVDGTGNNEQFF. The CDR3 DNA reads TGCAGCGTCGATGGGACAGGTAACAATGAGCAGTTCTTC.

This chain uses TRBV20-1 with TRBJ2-2; D ambiguous. Germline loops: CDR1 DFQATT, CDR2 SNEGSKA (reference sequence). Trimming removed 6 bases from V and 2 bases from J, with 13 bases in between. The CDR3 has 14 amino acids. The chain's CDR3 is CSAKGKSNTGELFF. The CDR3 DNA reads as TGCAGTGCAAAAGGGAAGTCTAACACCGGGGAGCTGTTTTTT.

This clonotype was seen at least ten times. The chain is built from TRBV5-1 and TRBJ1-4; D is undetermined. Germline CDR1 reads SGHRS; CDR2 reads YFSETQ. The ends were cut back, 0 bases at V and 0 bases at J, with 9 bases in the middle. This CDR3 is built from 16 residues. CDR3 DNA: TGCGCCAGCAGCTTGGCGGAGGGTGCAACTAATGAAAAACTGTTTTTT. Protein product: CASSLAEGATNEKLFF.